One sample yielded the 5 T cell receptor beta chains listed below, sequenced in a study of blood T cell repertoires in COVID-19. The repertoire was sequenced with immunoSEQ multiplex PCR; TCRdb's copy has only in-frame clones and lacks some. The sample holds 250,000 to 300,000 clones; around 90% are singletons and the top ten take approximately 1%. Sequences were obtained from PBMCs or T cells enriched from blood (not recorded which). The receptors stem from a woman aged 25 to 39 who had recovered from COVID-19.

This clone was detected only once. This chain links TRBV5-5 with TRBJ2-5; tentative D call: TRBD2 (5 bases). This CDR3 comprises 13 residues. V lost 6 bases and J lost 3, with 12 bases in between. From germline, CDR1 is SGHKS and CDR2 YYEKEE (reference sequence). DNA for the CDR3: TGTGCCAGCACCCGGACTCCTAAAGAGACCCAGTACTTC. It is translated as CASTRTPKETQYF. The full variable domain, with the rest looked up from reference TRBV5-5 and TRBJ2-5, is DAGVTQSPTHLIKTRGQQVTLRCSPISGHKSVSWYQQVLGQGPQFIFQYYEKEERGRGNFPDRFSARQFPNYSSELNVNALLLGDSALYLCASTRTPKETQYFGPGTRLLVL.

This chain links TRBV11-2 with TRBJ1-3; D is uncertain. CDR1 is SGHAT and CDR2 is FQNNGV in the germline V gene. The CDR3 spans 15 residues. The V end lost 1 base, the J end lost 4 bases, and 11 bases lay between the germline ends. For the CDR3, the DNA is TGTGCCAGCAGCTTAGCAGGCTCCGCGGGAAACACCATATATTTT. Its protein is CASSLAGSAGNTIYF.

This sequence joins TRBV18 and TRBJ1-2, with a possible D match to TRBD1 (5 bases). Between the trimmed V and J ends, which lost 0 bases and 4 bases, there was a span of 15 bases. In germline, CDR1 is KGHSH, CDR2 LQKENI. This CDR3 contains 16 residues. The CDR3 here is CASSPPDVLGAYGYTF. CDR3 nucleotide sequence: TGTGCCAGCTCACCACCCGATGTTCTAGGGGCCTATGGCTACACCTTC.

This clone was counted only a few times. The chain links TRBV9 to TRBJ1-1; possibly TRBD1 for D (6 bases). With 4 bases removed from V and 1 base from J, the gap between germline ends came to 11 bases. The CDR3 consists of 14 residues. CDR1 and CDR2 from the germline V gene are SGDLS and YYNGEE. The CDR3 loop reads CASSKTGRNTEAFF. The CDR3 DNA is TGTGCCAGCAGCAAAACAGGGAGGAACACTGAAGCTTTCTTT.

The gene calls are TRBV18 and TRBJ2-1; unclear D gene. With 0 bases removed from V and 4 bases from J, the gap between germline ends came to 7 bases. The CDR3 sequence is 14 residues long. The germline CDR1 and CDR2 sequences are KGHSH and LQKENI. CDR3 in amino acids: CASSPPSRYNEQFF. The CDR3, as DNA: TGTGCCAGCTCACCACCCAGCAGGTACAATGAGCAGTTCTTC.